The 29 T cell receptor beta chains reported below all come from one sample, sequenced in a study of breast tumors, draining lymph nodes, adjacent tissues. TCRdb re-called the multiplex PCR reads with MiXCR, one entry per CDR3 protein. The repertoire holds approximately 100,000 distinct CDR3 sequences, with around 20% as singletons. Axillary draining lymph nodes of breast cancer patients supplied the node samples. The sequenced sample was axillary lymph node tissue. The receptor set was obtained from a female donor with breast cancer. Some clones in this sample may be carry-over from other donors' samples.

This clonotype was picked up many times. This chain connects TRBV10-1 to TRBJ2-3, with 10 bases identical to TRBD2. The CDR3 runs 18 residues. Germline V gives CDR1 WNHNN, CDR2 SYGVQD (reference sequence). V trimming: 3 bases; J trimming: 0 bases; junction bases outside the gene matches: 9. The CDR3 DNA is TGCGCCAGCAGTGAAGGAGTAGCGGGGGGACCAAGCACAGATACGCAGTATTTT. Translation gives CASSEGVAGGPSTDTQYF.

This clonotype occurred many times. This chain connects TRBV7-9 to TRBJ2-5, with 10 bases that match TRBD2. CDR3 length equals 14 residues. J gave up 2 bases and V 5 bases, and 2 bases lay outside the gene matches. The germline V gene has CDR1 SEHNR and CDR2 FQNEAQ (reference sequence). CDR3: CASSPGLAQETQYF. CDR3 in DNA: TGTGCCAGCAGCCCGGGACTAGCGCAAGAGACCCAGTACTTC.

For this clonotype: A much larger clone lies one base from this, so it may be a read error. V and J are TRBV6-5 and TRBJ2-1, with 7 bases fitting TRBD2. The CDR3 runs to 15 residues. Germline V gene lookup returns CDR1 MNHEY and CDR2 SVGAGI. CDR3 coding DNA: TGTGCCAGCAGAAAACGACTAGCCCAATACAATGGGCAGTTCTTC. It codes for CASRKRLAQYNGQFF.

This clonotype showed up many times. CDR3 sequence reads: CASSASPGANVLTF. CDR3 nucleotides: TGTGCCAGCAGTGCTTCGCCTGGGGCCAACGTCCTGACTTTC. The gene calls are TRBV28 and TRBJ2-6; D is unclear. This CDR3 spans 14 amino acids. V dropped 5 bases and J dropped 2 bases, with 7 bases sitting between them. The germline V gene has CDR1 MDHEN and CDR2 SYDVKM.

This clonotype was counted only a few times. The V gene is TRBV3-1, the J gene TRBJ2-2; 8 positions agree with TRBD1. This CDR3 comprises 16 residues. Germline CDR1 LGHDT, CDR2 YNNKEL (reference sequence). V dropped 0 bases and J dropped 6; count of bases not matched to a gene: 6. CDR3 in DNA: TGTGCCAGCAGCCAAGAGCGGACAGGGAGTTCCGGGGAGCTGTTTTTT. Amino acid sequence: CASSQERTGSSGELFF.

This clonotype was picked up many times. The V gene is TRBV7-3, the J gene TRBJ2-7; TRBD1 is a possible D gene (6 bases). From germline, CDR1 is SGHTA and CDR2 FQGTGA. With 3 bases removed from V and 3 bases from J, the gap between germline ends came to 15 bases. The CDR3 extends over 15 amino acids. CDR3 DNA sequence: TGTGCCAGCAGCTTGGGGACAACACGGGTCTACGAGCAGTACTTC. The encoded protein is CASSLGTTRVYEQYF.

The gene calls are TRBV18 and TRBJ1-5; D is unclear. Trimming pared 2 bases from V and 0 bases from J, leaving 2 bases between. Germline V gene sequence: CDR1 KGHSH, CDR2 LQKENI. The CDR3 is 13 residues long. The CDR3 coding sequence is TGTGCCAGCTCACCATATAGCAATCAGCCCCAGCATTTT. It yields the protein CASSPYSNQPQHF.

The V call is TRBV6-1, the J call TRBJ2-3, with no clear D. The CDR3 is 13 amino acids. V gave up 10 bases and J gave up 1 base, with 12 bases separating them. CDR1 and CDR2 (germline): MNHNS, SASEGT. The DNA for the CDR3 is TGTGCCAACCAGGACCACGGCACAGATACGCAGTATTTT. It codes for CANQDHGTDTQYF.

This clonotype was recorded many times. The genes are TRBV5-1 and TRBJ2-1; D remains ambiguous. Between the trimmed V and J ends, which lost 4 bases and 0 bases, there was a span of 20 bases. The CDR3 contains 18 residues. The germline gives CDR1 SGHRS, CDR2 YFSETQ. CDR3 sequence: CASSGQFTTLSSYNEQFF. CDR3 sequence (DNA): TGCGCCAGCAGCGGCCAGTTTACTACGTTAAGCTCCTACAATGAGCAGTTCTTC.

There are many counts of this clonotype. Written as DNA, the CDR3 is TGTGCCAGCAGTTTAGGAGGCAGGGCTTACAGGAATGAGCAGTTCTTC. It translates to CASSLGGRAYRNEQFF. The chain links TRBV12-3 or TRBV12-4 to TRBJ2-1, with D possibly TRBD1 on 5 matching bases. This CDR3 has 16 amino acids. Deletions cut 1 base from V and 7 bases from J, with 17 bases between.

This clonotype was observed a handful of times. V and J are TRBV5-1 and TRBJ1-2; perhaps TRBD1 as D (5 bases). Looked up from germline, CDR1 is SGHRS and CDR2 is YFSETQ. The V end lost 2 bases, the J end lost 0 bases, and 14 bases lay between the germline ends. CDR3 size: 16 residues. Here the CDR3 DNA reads TGCGCCAGCAGCTTAGACCAACAGACAGCTAACTATGGCTACACCTTC. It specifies CASSLDQQTANYGYTF.

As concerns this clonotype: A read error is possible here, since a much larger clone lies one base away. CDR3 bases: TGTGCCAGTAGTTGGAAGGGGGCTGGAGATACGCGGTATTTT. Protein product: CASSWKGAGDTRYF. The chain carries TRBV19 and TRBJ2-3; 7 bases align to TRBD1. In germline, CDR1 is LNHDA, CDR2 SQIVND (reference sequence). This CDR3 has 14 residues.

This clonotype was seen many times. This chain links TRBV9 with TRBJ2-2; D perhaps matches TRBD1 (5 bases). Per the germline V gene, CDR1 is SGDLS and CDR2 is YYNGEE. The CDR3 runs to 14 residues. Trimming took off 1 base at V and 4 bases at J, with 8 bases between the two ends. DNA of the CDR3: TGTGCCAGCAGCGTACAGGGTGGCACCGGGGAGCTGTTTTTT. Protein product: CASSVQGGTGELFF. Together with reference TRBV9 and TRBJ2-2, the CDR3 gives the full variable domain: DSGVTQTPKHLITATGQRVTLRCSPRSGDLSVYWYQQSLDQGLQFLIQYYNGEERAKGNILERFSAQQFPDLHSELNLSSLELGDSALYFCASSVQGGTGELFFGEGSRLTVL.

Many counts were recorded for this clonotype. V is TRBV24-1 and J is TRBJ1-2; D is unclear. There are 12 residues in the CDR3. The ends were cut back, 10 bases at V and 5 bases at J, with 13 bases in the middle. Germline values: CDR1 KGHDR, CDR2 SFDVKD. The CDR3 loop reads CATEGDGYGYTF. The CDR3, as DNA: TGTGCCACGGAGGGAGACGGATATGGCTACACCTTC.

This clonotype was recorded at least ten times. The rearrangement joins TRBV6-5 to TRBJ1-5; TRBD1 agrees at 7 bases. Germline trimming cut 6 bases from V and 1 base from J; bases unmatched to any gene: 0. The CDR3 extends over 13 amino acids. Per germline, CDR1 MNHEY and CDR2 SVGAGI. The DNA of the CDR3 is TGTGCCAGCAGGACAGGGAGCAATCAGCCCCAGCATTTT. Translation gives CASRTGSNQPQHF.

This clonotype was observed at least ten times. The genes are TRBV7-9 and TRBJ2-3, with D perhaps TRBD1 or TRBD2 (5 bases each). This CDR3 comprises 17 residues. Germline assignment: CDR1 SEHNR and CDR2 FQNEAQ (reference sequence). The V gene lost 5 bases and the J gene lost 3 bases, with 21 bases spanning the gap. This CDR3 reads CASSGRGAKRGTDTQYF. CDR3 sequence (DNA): TGTGCCAGCAGCGGCCGTGGGGCGAAGAGAGGGACAGATACGCAGTATTTT. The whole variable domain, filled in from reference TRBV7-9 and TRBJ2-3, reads DTGVSQNPRHKITKRGQNVTFRCDPISEHNRLYWYRQTLGQGPEFLTYFQNEAQLEKSRLLSDRFSAERPKGSFSTLEIQRTEQGDSAMYLCASSGRGAKRGTDTQYFGPGTRLTVL.

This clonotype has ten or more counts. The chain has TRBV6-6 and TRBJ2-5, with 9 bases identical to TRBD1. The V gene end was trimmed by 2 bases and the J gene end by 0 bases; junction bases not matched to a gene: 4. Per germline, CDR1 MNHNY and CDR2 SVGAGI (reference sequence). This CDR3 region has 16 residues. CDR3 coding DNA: TGTGCCAGCAGTTACCGACAGGGGGTTTACCAAGAGACCCAGTACTTC. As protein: CASSYRQGVYQETQYF.

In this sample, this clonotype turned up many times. DNA for the CDR3: TGTGCCAGTAGGTCTTGGGACAGGCTTAACGGCTACACCTTC. This translates into CASRSWDRLNGYTF. The chain couples TRBV19 to TRBJ1-2; the match to TRBD1 covers 8 bases. Germline lookup yields CDR1 LNHDA and CDR2 SQIVND (reference sequence). The CDR3 consists of 14 residues. V trimming: 6 bases; J trimming: 8 bases; junction bases outside the gene matches: 11. Using reference TRBV19 and TRBJ1-2 for the parts outside the CDR3, the full variable domain is DGGITQSPKYLFRKEGQNVTLSCEQNLNHDAMYWYRQDPGQGLRLIYYSQIVNDFQKGDIAEGYSVSREKKESFPLTVTSAQKNPTAFYLCASRSWDRLNGYTFGSGTRLTVV.

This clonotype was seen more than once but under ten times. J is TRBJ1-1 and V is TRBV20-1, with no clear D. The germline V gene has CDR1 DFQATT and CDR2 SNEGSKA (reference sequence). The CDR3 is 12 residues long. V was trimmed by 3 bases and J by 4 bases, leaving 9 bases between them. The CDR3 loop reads CSASNPGTEAFF. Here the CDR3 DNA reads TGCAGTGCTAGTAACCCGGGCACTGAAGCTTTCTTT.

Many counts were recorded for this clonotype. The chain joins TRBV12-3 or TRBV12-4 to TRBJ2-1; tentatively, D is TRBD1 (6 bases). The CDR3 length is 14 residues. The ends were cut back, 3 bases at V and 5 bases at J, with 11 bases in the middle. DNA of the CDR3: TGTGCCAGCAGTTTGCCACAGGGAAACAATGAGCAGTTCTTC. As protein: CASSLPQGNNEQFF.

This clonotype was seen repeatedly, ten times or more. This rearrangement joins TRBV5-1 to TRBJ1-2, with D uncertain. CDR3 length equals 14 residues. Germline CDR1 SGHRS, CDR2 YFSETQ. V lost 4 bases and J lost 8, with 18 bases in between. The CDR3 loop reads CASSGGSTGGGYTF. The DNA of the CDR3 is TGCGCCAGCAGCGGCGGGAGTACTGGCGGAGGCTACACCTTC.

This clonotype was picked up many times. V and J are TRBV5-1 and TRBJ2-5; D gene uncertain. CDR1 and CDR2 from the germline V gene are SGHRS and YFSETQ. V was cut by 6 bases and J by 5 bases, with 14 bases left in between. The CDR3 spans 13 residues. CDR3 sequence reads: CASTIGAGETQYF. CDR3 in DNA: TGCGCCAGCACCATCGGCGCTGGGGAGACCCAGTACTTC.

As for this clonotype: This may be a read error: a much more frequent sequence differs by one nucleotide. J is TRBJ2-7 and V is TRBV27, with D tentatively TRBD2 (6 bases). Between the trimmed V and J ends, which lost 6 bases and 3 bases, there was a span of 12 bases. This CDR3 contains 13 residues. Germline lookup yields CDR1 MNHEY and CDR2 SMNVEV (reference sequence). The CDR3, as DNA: TGTGCCAGCAGCTGGGACTTAAACTACGAGCAGTACTTC. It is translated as CASSWDLNYEQYF.

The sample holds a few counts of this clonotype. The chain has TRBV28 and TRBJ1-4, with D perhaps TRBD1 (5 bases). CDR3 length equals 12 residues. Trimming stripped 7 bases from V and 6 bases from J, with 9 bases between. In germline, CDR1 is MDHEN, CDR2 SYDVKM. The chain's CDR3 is CASNQGDEKLFF. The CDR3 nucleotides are TGTGCCAGCAATCAGGGAGATGAAAAACTGTTTTTT.

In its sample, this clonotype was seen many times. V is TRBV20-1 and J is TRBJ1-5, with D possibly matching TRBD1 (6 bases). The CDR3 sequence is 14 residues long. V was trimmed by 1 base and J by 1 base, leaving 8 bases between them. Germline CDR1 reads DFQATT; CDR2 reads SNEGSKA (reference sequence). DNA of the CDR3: TGCAGTGCTAGAGTGGGGGCGAGCAATCAGCCCCAGCATTTT. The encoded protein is CSARVGASNQPQHF.

The CDR3 loop reads CASTEAGDGLYNEQFF. Written as DNA, the CDR3 is TGTGCCAGCACCGAGGCGGGAGACGGACTCTACAATGAGCAGTTCTTC. The chain joins TRBV6-2 or TRBV6-3 to TRBJ2-1, with 7 bases identical to TRBD2. Looked up from germline, CDR1 is MNHEY and CDR2 is SVGEGT. The V segment lost 7 bases and the J segment 3 bases; nucleotides outside the gene matches: 12. This CDR3 contains 16 residues.

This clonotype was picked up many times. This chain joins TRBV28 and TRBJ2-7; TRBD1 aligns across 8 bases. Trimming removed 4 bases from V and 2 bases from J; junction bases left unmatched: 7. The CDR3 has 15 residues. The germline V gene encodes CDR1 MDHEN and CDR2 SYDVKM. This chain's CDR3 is CASSSWDRFPYEQYF. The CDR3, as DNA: TGTGCCAGCAGTTCCTGGGACAGGTTTCCCTACGAGCAGTACTTC. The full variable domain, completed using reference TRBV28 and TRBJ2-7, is DVKVTQSSRYLVKRTGEKVFLECVQDMDHENMFWYRQDPGLGLRLIYFSYDVKMKEKGDIPEGYSVSREKKERFSLILESASTNQTSMYLCASSSWDRFPYEQYFGPGTRLTVT.

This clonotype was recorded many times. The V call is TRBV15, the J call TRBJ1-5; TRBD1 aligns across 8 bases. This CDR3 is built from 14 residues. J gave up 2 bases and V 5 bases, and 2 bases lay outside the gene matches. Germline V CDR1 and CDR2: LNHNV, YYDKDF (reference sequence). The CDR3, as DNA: TGTGCCACCAGCGAGGACAGGGGCAATCAGCCCCAGCATTTT. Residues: CATSEDRGNQPQHF.

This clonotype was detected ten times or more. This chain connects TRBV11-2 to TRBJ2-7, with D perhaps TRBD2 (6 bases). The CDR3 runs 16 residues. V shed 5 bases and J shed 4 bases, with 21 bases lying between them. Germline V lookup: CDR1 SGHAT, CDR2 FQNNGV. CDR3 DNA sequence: TGTGCCAGCAGCCTAAGTCGGGACTCCAAATCTTACGAGCAGTACTTC. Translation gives CASSLSRDSKSYEQYF.